The 7 T cell receptor beta chains below were found in one sample sequenced in a study of post-analysis software for immune sequencing data. Study-level points and caveats: Relative to controls, patients had about five TRBV segments at higher frequency, with TRBV5-6, TRBV5-1 and TRBV20-1 among these.

Built from TCR beta cDNA, the libraries had unique molecular identifiers in them. TCRdb processed the PCR reads anew with MiXCR; each CDR3 protein has one entry. The sample has a few hundred thousand distinct CDR3 sequences, approximately 34% seen once. These receptors' antigens are unknown. The sample consisted of blood. All receptors come from a girl between 10 and 17 years old with multiple sclerosis.

This clonotype has at least ten counts. At one end the junction does not follow the germline gene, possibly because of a read error. This rearrangement joins TRBV7-9 to TRBJ2-2, with D uncertain. The CDR3 is made up of 11 amino acids. The germline V gene encodes CDR1 SEHNR and CDR2 FQNEAQ (reference sequence). The CDR3 nucleotides read TGTGCCAGCAGCTTGGCAGGCGAGCTGTTCTTC. Translating gives CASSLAGELFF.

This clonotype appeared once. The chain is built from TRBV13 and TRBJ2-1; D unresolved. Deletions cut 5 bases from V and 9 bases from J, with 23 bases between. This CDR3 contains 16 residues. Looked up from germline, CDR1 is PRHDT and CDR2 is FYEKMQ (reference sequence). In nucleotides, the CDR3 is TGTGCCAGCAGCACCCTTCGGGCCCCGGGTTTCGGTGAGCAGTTCTTC. It is translated as CASSTLRAPGFGEQFF.

At least ten counts were recorded for this clonotype. The V call is TRBV5-5, the J call TRBJ2-7; 9 positions agree with TRBD1. V lost 3 bases, J lost 6 bases, and 1 base stayed unmatched. The CDR3 runs 12 residues. From germline, CDR1 is SGHKS and CDR2 YYEKEE (reference sequence). The CDR3: CASSWGQGEQYF. DNA for the CDR3: TGTGCCAGCAGCTGGGGACAGGGCGAGCAGTACTTC.

This clonotype was counted only a few times. The CDR3 loop reads CASSGTTGELFF. The CDR3 DNA sequence: TGTGCCAGCTCAGGGACAACCGGGGAGCTGTTTTTT. The chain links TRBV11-1 to TRBJ2-2; tentatively, D is TRBD1 (6 bases). The CDR3 covers 12 residues. CDR1 and CDR2 (germline): SGHAT, FQDESV (reference sequence). V lost 8 bases and J lost 5, with 9 bases in between.

The genes are TRBV20-1 and TRBJ2-5, with D possibly being TRBD1 or TRBD2 (5 bases each). Trimming removed 2 bases from V and 5 bases from J, with 18 bases in between. There are 15 residues in the CDR3. The germline V gene encodes CDR1 DFQATT and CDR2 SNEGSKA (reference sequence). The CDR3 DNA is TGCAGTGCTAGAAAAATCGGGGCCCTAGGGGAGACCCAGTACTTC. Translating gives CSARKIGALGETQYF.

A note on this clonotype: This may arise from a read error, as a much more abundant clone is one base away. This chain joins TRBV4-1 and TRBJ2-5; D perhaps matches TRBD1 (5 bases). The end of the DNA is better explained by TRBJ2-4, so the J call may be wrong. CDR3 length equals 16 residues. CDR1 is MGHRA and CDR2 is YSYEKL in the germline V gene. CDR3 in DNA: TGCGCCAGCAGCCAAGGGCCAGGGTATTCGGAAAACATTCAGTACTTC. Translated, it gives CASSQGPGYSENIQYF.

This chain joins TRBV18 and TRBJ1-1; 7 nucleotides line up with TRBD1. The CDR3 is 16 residues long. The trim removed 8 bases at V and 1 base at J, leaving 13 bases unmatched. CDR1 is KGHSH, CDR2 LQKENI, per germline. As DNA, the CDR3 is TGTGCCAGCGCCACCGGCACAGGGGTAGCGAACACTGAAGCTTTCTTT. Translated, it gives CASATGTGVANTEAFF.